This T cell receptor (beta chain) was profiled in a study of cytomegalovirus exposure and HLA in healthy donors. Germline V lookup: CDR1 MGHRA, CDR2 YSYEKL. This CDR3 is 14 amino acids long. With V trimmed by 4 bases and J by 4 bases, 6 bases remained unmatched. This clone was picked up one time. PCR used 60 Vbeta primers and 13 Jbeta primers. Generated by immunoSEQ multiplex PCR, the TCRdb table keeps only in-frame clones and is missing some. In the table there are roughly 160,000 clones, around 80% of which are singletons. This chain links TRBV4-1 with TRBJ2-5, with 7 bases identical to TRBD2. Sample: PBMCs. This receptor was taken from a woman aged 40-49 years in good health and CMV-seropositive. This CDR3 reads CASSRGEGVETQYF. The CDR3 DNA reads as TGCGCCAGCAGCCGCGGGGAGGGAGTAGAGACCCAGTACTTC.